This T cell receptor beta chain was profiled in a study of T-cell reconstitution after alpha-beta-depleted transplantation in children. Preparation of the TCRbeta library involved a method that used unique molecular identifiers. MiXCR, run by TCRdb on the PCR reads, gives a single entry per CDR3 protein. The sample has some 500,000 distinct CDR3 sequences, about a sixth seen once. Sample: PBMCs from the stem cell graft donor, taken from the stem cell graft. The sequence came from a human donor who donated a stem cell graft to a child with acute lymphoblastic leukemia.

The CDR3 loop is CASSFKVSSTDTQYF. The DNA of the CDR3 is TGTGCCAGCAGCTTCAAAGTCTCTAGCACAGATACGCAGTATTTT. V gene TRBV7-9 combines with J gene TRBJ2-3, with D uncertain. Germline V gene sequence: CDR1 SEHNR, CDR2 FQNEAQ (reference sequence). This CDR3 has 15 amino acids. V lost 3 bases, J lost 0 bases, and 10 bases lay in between. The whole variable domain, filled in from reference TRBV7-9 and TRBJ2-3, reads DTGVSQNPRHKITKRGQNVTFRCDPISEHNRLYWYRQTLGQGPEFLTYFQNEAQLEKSRLLSDRFSAERPKGSFSTLEIQRTEQGDSAMYLCASSFKVSSTDTQYFGPGTRLTVL.